Below, 19 T cell receptor beta chains from the same sample are listed, as sequenced in a study of T-cell memory formation after mild COVID-19 (dated by TCRdb to the early 2020s). The library was produced with 5' RACE. Instrument on record: Illumina NovaSeq 6000. TCRdb cleaned the public reads at Q25 with fastp, built clones with MiXCR and kept in-frame beta chains. When rows share a CDR3 protein, they turn into one entry using the most common DNA and genes. The sample has about 130,000 distinct CDR3 sequences on record, 15% to 20% of them singletons. The top ten hold 4.5% to 5.5% of the sample. Input material: PBMCs or a T cell subset sorted from them (not recorded which). The origin of the receptors is a man aged 18 to 29 who had mild COVID-19 (a few samples of this study predate the infection). The sample titles of this study are shuffled in the database, so cell type and time point are left out; the donor was told from shared clones.

This clonotype was recorded a few times. The V call is TRBV12-3 or TRBV12-4, the J call TRBJ2-5, with unresolved D. V lost 3 bases and J lost 3, with 11 bases in between. The CDR3 sequence is 14 residues long. The CDR3 region is CASSFSEYEETQYF. In DNA, the CDR3 is TGTGCCAGCAGTTTTTCGGAGTACGAAGAGACCCAGTACTTC.

The V gene is TRBV9, the J gene TRBJ2-1, with a tentative D call TRBD1 (6 bases). Per the germline V gene, CDR1 is SGDLS and CDR2 is YYNGEE. The CDR3 covers 13 residues. V was clipped by 2 bases and J by 9 bases, with 12 bases between them. In DNA form, the CDR3 reads TGTGCCAGCAGCGTTTCCGGGACAACTGAGCAGTTCTTC. It is translated as CASSVSGTTEQFF.

This rearrangement joins TRBV5-1 to TRBJ2-7; 9 bases map to TRBD1. The V segment lost 6 bases and the J segment 9 bases; nucleotides outside the gene matches: 13. From germline, CDR1 is SGHRS and CDR2 YFSETQ. The CDR3 has 14 amino acids. The CDR3 nucleotides are TGCGCCAGCACCCTGACAGGGGGTGGGCCTAGGCAGTACTTC. The encoded protein is CASTLTGGGPRQYF. The whole variable domain, filled in from reference TRBV5-1 and TRBJ2-7, reads KAGVTQTPRYLIKTRGQQVTLSCSPISGHRSVSWYQQTPGQGLQFLFEYFSETQRNKGNFPGRFSGRQFSNSRSEMNVSTLELGDSALYLCASTLTGGGPRQYFGPGTRLTVT.

The chain uses TRBV20-1 and TRBJ2-5; TRBD2 matches 7 bases. The V gene end was trimmed by 6 bases and the J gene end by 4 bases; junction bases not matched to a gene: 14. This CDR3 comprises 15 residues. CDR1 is DFQATT, CDR2 SNEGSKA, per germline (reference sequence). In nucleotides, the CDR3 is TGCAGTGCGTATCCCAGTGGGGGGAGGGGAGAGACCCAGTACTTC. Translation: CSAYPSGGRGETQYF.

This clonotype was observed a handful of times. The gene calls are TRBV7-2 and TRBJ2-6; TRBD2 agrees at 7 bases. V was pared by 5 bases and J by 0 bases, with 7 bases of the junction left unmatched. Germline V gives CDR1 SGHTA, CDR2 FQGNSA. This CDR3 contains 17 residues. CDR3 in amino acids: CASSPPSGSSGANVLTF. CDR3 sequence (DNA): TGTGCCAGCAGCCCCCCTAGCGGCAGCTCTGGGGCCAACGTCCTGACTTTC.

A remark on this clonotype: This sequence may be a read error, since a much larger clone differs from it by one base. The rearrangement joins TRBV6-5 to TRBJ2-7, with TRBD1 matching 7 bases. The CDR3 contains 12 residues. Germline loops: CDR1 MNHEY, CDR2 SVGAGI. Trimming took 5 bases from V and 3 from J; bases not matched to a gene: 1. The CDR3 is CASSRTGYEQYF. CDR3 nucleotides: TGTGCCAGCAGTAGGACAGGCTACGAGCAGTACTTC.

This clonotype was observed many times. The chain carries TRBV20-1 and TRBJ2-5, with a possible D match to TRBD2 (5 bases). With 6 bases removed from V and 1 base from J, the gap between germline ends came to 9 bases. There are 12 residues in the CDR3. Germline V gives CDR1 DFQATT, CDR2 SNEGSKA (reference sequence). The CDR3: CSATGSQETQYF. CDR3 sequence (DNA): TGCAGTGCAACTGGGAGCCAAGAGACCCAGTACTTC.

The J gene is TRBJ1-5, the V gene TRBV7-2; a weak D match, TRBD1 (5 bases). This CDR3 contains 16 residues. Germline assignment: CDR1 SGHTA and CDR2 FQGNSA. With 5 bases removed from V and 1 base from J, the gap between germline ends came to 15 bases. CDR3 sequence: CASSIAGTVSNQPQHF. The CDR3 region has the DNA TGTGCCAGCAGCATCGCCGGGACGGTGAGCAATCAGCCCCAGCATTTT.

This clonotype was counted at least ten times. CDR3 bases: TGTGCCAGCAGGTCGAGCGGGGCTGAAACCGATACGCAGTATTTT. Amino acids: CASRSSGAETDTQYF. This chain joins TRBV7-9 and TRBJ2-3, with TRBD2 identical over 7 bases. V trimming: 6 bases; J trimming: 6 bases; junction bases outside the gene matches: 12. Germline V gene lookup returns CDR1 SEHNR and CDR2 FQNEAQ (reference sequence). CDR3 length equals 15 residues. Full variable domain (rest looked up from reference TRBV7-9 and TRBJ2-3): DTGVSQNPRHKITKRGQNVTFRCDPISEHNRLYWYRQTLGQGPEFLTYFQNEAQLEKSRLLSDRFSAERPKGSFSTLEIQRTEQGDSAMYLCASRSSGAETDTQYFGPGTRLTVL.

This clonotype was detected a few times. The J gene is TRBJ1-2, the V gene TRBV12-3 or TRBV12-4, with a possible D match to TRBD1 (5 bases). V lost 5 bases, J lost 4 bases, and 14 bases lay in between. The CDR3 consists of 14 residues. CDR3 protein: CASSALGEVYGYTF. CDR3 in DNA: TGTGCCAGCAGTGCCCTGGGGGAGGTCTATGGCTACACCTTC.

The V and J genes are TRBV6-5 and TRBJ2-1, with D possibly called TRBD1 or TRBD2 (5 bases each). Germline V lookup: CDR1 MNHEY, CDR2 SVGAGI. This CDR3 is built from 15 residues. V was shortened by 5 bases and J by 4 bases, with 15 bases between the two germline ends. CDR3 region: CASSRDPVSYNEQFF. The CDR3 nucleotides read TGTGCCAGCAGTCGGGACCCTGTATCTTACAATGAGCAGTTCTTC.

This rearrangement joins TRBV6-1 to TRBJ1-5, with D perhaps matching TRBD1 (6 bases). The CDR3 is made up of 15 amino acids. Germline assignment: CDR1 MNHNS and CDR2 SASEGT. The V end was cut by 10 bases, the J end by 9 bases, with 25 bases between. The DNA for the CDR3 is TGTGCCACTGGAAGAGGGGGAACCGGACTTCGGCCCCAGCATTTT. This translates into CATGRGGTGLRPQHF.

This clonotype was counted between two and nine times. This chain links TRBV5-1 with TRBJ1-2, with D possibly matching TRBD1 (5 bases). Trimming cost V 4 bases and J 0 bases, with 13 bases left between them. Germline assignment: CDR1 SGHRS and CDR2 YFSETQ. CDR3 size: 15 residues. The DNA for the CDR3 is TGCGCCAGCAGCCCGGGACCAGCTTCTAACTATGGCTACACCTTC. It specifies CASSPGPASNYGYTF. Full variable domain (remainder filled in from reference TRBV5-1 and TRBJ1-2): KAGVTQTPRYLIKTRGQQVTLSCSPISGHRSVSWYQQTPGQGLQFLFEYFSETQRNKGNFPGRFSGRQFSNSRSEMNVSTLELGDSALYLCASSPGPASNYGYTFGSGTRLTVV.

The CDR3 loop reads CASSLADREREQYF. CDR3 bases: TGTGCCAGTAGTCTAGCAGACAGGGAACGCGAGCAGTACTTC. The chain couples TRBV19 to TRBJ2-7; TRBD1 aligns across 7 bases. Germline V gives CDR1 LNHDA, CDR2 SQIVND (reference sequence). The CDR3 covers 14 residues. V shed 5 bases and J 6 bases; nucleotides not matched to a gene: 10.

The chain couples TRBV6-5 to TRBJ1-5, with D hard to call. V was trimmed by 4 bases and J by 4 bases, leaving 8 bases between them. Germline assignment: CDR1 MNHEY and CDR2 SVGAGI. CDR3 length: 13 residues. The CDR3 region has the DNA TGTGCCAGCAGTTCGCAACCGAATCAGCCCCAGCATTTT. It translates to CASSSQPNQPQHF.

This clonotype was seen a few times. The chain carries TRBV7-2 and TRBJ2-2, with D possibly being TRBD1 (6 bases). This CDR3 comprises 15 residues. Deletions cut 5 bases from V and 5 bases from J, with 15 bases between. Per germline, CDR1 SGHTA and CDR2 FQGNSA. CDR3 nucleotides: TGTGCCAGCAGCCCAGACAGGAGTAGGACCGGGGAGCTGTTTTTT. It encodes CASSPDRSRTGELFF.

This clonotype has a count of ten or more. The chain has TRBV5-5 and TRBJ2-2; either TRBD1 or TRBD2 may fit D (5 bases each). The V end lost 5 bases, the J end lost 0 bases, and 8 bases lay between the germline ends. This CDR3 contains 14 residues. Germline V gene data show CDR1 as SGHKS and CDR2 as YYEKEE (reference sequence). The CDR3 DNA follows: TGTGCCAGCAGTATGGGGGCGAACACCGGGGAGCTGTTTTTT. Its translation is CASSMGANTGELFF.

The V and J genes are TRBV20-1 and TRBJ2-1; no firm D call. With 3 bases removed from V and 4 bases from J, the gap between germline ends came to 10 bases. The CDR3 runs 13 residues. Germline loops: CDR1 DFQATT, CDR2 SNEGSKA (reference sequence). This CDR3 is CSASSGNYNEQFF. CDR3 bases: TGCAGTGCTAGTTCGGGTAATTACAATGAGCAGTTCTTC.

The chain recombines TRBV15 with TRBJ2-2, with 9 positions matching TRBD2. This CDR3 has 17 amino acids. Germline assignment: CDR1 LNHNV and CDR2 YYDKDF (reference sequence). After removal of 0 bases from V and 5 bases from J, the junction contained 7 bases not matched to a gene. CDR3: CATSRDPLAGKTGELFF. The CDR3 nucleotides are TGTGCCACCAGCAGAGATCCGCTAGCGGGGAAAACCGGGGAGCTGTTTTTT.